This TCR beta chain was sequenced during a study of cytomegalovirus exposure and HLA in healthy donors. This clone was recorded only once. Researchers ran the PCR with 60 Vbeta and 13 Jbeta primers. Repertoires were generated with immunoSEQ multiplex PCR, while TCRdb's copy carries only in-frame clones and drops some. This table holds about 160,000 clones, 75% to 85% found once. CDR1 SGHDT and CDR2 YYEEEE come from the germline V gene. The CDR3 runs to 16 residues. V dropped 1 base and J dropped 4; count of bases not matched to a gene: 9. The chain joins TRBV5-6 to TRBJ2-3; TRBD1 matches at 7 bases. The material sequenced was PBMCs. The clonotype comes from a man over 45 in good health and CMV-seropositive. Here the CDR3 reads CASSLFLTGIADTQYF. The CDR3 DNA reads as TGTGCCAGCAGCTTGTTCTTGACAGGGATCGCAGATACGCAGTATTTT. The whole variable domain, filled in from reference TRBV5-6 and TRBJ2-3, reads DAGVTQSPTHLIKTRGQQVTLRCSPKSGHDTVSWYQQALGQGPQFIFQYYEEEERQRGNFPDRFSGHQFPNYSSELNVNALLLGDSALYLCASSLFLTGIADTQYFGPGTRLTVL.